This T cell receptor (beta chain) was identified in a study of T-cell reconstitution after alpha-beta-depleted transplantation in children. This clonotype was seen repeatedly, ten times or more. Its matching antigen is unknown. V was clipped by 6 bases and J by 0 bases, with 12 bases between them. The germline CDR1 and CDR2 sequences are KGHSH and LQKENI. The CDR3 has 15 amino acids. General observations from the study: T-cell counts and diversity at one year following transplant were attributed mainly to newly produced T cells. Some patients showed high day-60 TCRbeta diversity, which derived from surviving recipient T cells and thymic progenitors. Two months or so post-transplant, alpha-beta T cells reportedly derived from several hundred expanded graft clones.

The library targeted TCRbeta and was prepared with unique molecular identifiers. TCRdb analysed the PCR reads with MiXCR anew, one entry per CDR3 protein. The data contain around 300,000 distinct CDR3 sequences, roughly 12% of them singletons. The receptor's source is a male patient aged 2 to 9 who had a stem cell transplant for chronic granulomatous disease, so the T cells may come from the graft donor. V usage is TRBV18 and J usage is TRBJ1-5; TRBD1 might be the D (5 bases). Source: peripheral blood, taken 180 days after TCRalphabeta/CD19-depleted stem cell transplant. The CDR3 region is CASSRLRDSNQPQHF. The DNA of the CDR3 is TGTGCCAGCTCGCGCCTCAGGGATAGCAATCAGCCCCAGCATTTT.